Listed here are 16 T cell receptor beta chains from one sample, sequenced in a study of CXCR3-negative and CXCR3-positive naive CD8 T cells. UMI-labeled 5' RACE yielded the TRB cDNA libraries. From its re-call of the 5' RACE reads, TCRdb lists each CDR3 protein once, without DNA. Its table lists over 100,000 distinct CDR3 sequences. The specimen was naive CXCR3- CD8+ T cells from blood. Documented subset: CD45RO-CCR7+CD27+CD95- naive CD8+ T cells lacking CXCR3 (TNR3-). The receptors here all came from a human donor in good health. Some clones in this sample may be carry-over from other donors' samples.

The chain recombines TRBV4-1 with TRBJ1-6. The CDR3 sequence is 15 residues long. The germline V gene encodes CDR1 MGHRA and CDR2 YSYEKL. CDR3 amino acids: CASSQAGVYNSPLHF.

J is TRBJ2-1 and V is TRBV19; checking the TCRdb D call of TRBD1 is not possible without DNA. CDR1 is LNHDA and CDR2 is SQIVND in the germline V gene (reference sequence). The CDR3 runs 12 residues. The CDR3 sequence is CASSRDSFEQFF.

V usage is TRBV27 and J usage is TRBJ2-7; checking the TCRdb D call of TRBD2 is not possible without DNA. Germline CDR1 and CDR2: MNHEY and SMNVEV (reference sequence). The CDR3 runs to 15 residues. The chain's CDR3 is CASSLGFLPLYEQYF.

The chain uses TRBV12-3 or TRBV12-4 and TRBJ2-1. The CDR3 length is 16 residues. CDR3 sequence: CASSLSADRQYNEQFF.

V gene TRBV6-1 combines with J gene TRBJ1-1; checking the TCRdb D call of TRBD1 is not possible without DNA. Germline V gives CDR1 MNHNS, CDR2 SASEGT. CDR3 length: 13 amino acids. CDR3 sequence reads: CASSPNEGAEAFF.

The CDR3 loop is CASSETVGSYNEQFF. The chain links TRBV6-4 to TRBJ2-1; without DNA, the TCRdb call of TRBD1 cannot be checked. CDR1 and CDR2 from the germline V gene are MRHNA and SNTAGT. The CDR3 contains 15 residues.

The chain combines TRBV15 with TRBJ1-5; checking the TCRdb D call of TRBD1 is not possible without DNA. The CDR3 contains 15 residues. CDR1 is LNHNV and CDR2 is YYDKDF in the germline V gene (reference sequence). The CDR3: CATSQDSGLNQPQHF.

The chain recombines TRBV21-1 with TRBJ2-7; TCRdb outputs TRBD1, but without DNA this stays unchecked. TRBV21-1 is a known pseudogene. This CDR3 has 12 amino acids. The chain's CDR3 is CASSQGAYEQYF.

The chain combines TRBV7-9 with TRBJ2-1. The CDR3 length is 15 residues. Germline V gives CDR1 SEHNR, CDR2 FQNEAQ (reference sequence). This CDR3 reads CASSPTQPGYNEQFF.

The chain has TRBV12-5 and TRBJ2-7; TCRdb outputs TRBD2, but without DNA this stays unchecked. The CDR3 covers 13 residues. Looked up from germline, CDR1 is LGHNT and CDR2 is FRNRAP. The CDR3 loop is CASGLVSGGEQYF.

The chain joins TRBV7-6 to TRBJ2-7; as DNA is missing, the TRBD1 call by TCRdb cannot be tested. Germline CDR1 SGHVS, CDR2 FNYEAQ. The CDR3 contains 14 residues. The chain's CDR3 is CASSLGPDAYEQYF. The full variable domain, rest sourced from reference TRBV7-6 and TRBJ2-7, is GAGVSQSPRYKVTKRGQDVALRCDPISGHVSLYWYRQALGQGPEFLTYFNYEAQQDKSGLPNDRFSAERPEGSISTLTIQRTEQRDSAMYRCASSLGPDAYEQYFGPGTRLTVT.

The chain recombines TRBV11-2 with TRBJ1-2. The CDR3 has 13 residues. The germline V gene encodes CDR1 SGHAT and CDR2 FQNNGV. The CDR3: CASSLQPTYGYTF.

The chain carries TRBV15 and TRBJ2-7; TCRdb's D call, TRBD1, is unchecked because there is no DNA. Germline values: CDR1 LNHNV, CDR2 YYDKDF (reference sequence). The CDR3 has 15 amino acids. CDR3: CATSLSLEGGHEQYF.

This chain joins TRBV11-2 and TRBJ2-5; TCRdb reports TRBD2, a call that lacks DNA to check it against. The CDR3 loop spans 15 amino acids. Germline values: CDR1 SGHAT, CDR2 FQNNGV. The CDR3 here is CASSSLAPLTETQYF.

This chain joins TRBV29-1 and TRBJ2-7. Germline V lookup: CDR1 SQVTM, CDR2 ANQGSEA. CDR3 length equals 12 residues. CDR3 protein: CSVESNTYEQYF.

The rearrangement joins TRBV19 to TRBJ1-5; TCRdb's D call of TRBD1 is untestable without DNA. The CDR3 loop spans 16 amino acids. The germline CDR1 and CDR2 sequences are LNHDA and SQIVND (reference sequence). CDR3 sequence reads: CASSMGAFTINQPQHF. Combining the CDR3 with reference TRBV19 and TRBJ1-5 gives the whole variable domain DGGITQSPKYLFRKEGQNVTLSCEQNLNHDAMYWYRQDPGQGLRLIYYSQIVNDFQKGDIAEGYSVSREKKESFPLTVTSAQKNPTAFYLCASSMGAFTINQPQHFGDGTRLSIL.